This T cell receptor (beta chain) was captured by sequencing in a study of blood T cell repertoires in COVID-19. Study details: Sites in the United States, Italy and Spain provided acute and convalescent COVID-19 samples.

The length of the CDR3 is 15 residues. Germline CDR1 reads SGHRS; CDR2 reads YFSETQ. V was clipped by 1 base and J by 1 base, with 9 bases between them. In the original analysis: Reference gene primer amplification gave nucleated cell count estimates. Repertoires were generated with immunoSEQ multiplex PCR, while TCRdb's copy carries only in-frame clones and drops some. For V, J and clone size, that table is used; D and trimming come from the DNA. The data hold 410,000 or so clones, with 86% observed a single time. The V gene is TRBV5-1, the J gene TRBJ2-1; a possible D gene is TRBD2 (5 bases). This receptor was obtained from a woman aged 25 to 39 with active or convalescent COVID-19. The sample consisted of peripheral blood. The CDR3 protein is CASSLLSESYNEQFF. The CDR3, as DNA: TGCGCCAGCAGCTTGCTTAGCGAGTCCTACAATGAGCAGTTCTTC.